This T cell receptor (beta chain) appears in the sequencing data of a study of shared clonotypes between healthy human individuals. The study, taken as a whole, reports: Sharing of clonotypes among donors was expected to vary with sequencing depth. Large depth notwithstanding, sorted-subset sequencing proved incomplete by rarefaction.

Points on this clone: Its antigen is unidentified.

Some clones are missing from TCRdb's copy, which holds only in-frame ones; the method was immunoSEQ multiplex PCR. The sample holds some 2.1 million clones, approximately 94% seen once. The CDR3 has 13 amino acids. V dropped 10 bases and J dropped 1 base, with 13 bases sitting between them. Germline assignment: CDR1 SGHAT and CDR2 FQNNGV. Naive CD8 cells lacked CD45RO, underwent positive selection for CCR7 and left out terminally differentiated effector memory CD45RA+ cells. All participating donors were Caucasian adults from Nashville, Tennessee. The rearrangement joins TRBV11-2 to TRBJ1-1; unclear D gene. The sequenced material came from naive CD8+ T cells sorted from blood. This sequence was found in a young man in good health. CDR3 sequence: CATPTLGNTEAFF. The CDR3 DNA sequence: TGTGCCACCCCTACATTGGGGAACACTGAAGCTTTCTTT.